One sample yielded the 28 T cell receptor beta chains listed below, sequenced in a study of vaccination effects on CD4 cells after COVID-19. Generated by immunoSEQ multiplex PCR, the TCRdb table keeps only in-frame clones and is missing some. The sample holds around 56,000 clones; approximately 80% are singletons and the top ten take 2.5% to 3.5%. Following culture for around 9 days, CD4+ T cells were isolated. Antigen specificity for these receptors is unknown. This specimen was CD4+ T cells from PBMCs cultured without peptide, taken before COVID-19 vaccination. Every receptor here comes from a human donor who received a COVID-19 vaccine.

This rearrangement joins TRBV19 to TRBJ2-1; 7 nucleotides match TRBD2. CDR3 length: 16 residues. J lost 0 bases, V lost 4 bases, and 6 bases had no gene match. The germline V gene has CDR1 LNHDA and CDR2 SQIVND (reference sequence). The CDR3 region has the DNA TGTGCCAGTAGTAGGACATCTAGCGGCTCCTACAATGAGCAGTTCTTC. This sequence encodes CASSRTSSGSYNEQFF.

With respect to this clone: The junction departs from germline at one end; a sequencing error may be responsible. CDR3 region: CASSYSRTGNSPLYF. The CDR3 region has the DNA TGTGCCAGCAGTTACTCTCGGACAGGGAATTCACCCCTCTACTTT. The chain is built from TRBV6-5 and TRBJ1-6, with TRBD1 identical over 8 bases. The CDR3 totals 15 residues. Germline V gives CDR1 MNHEY, CDR2 SVGAGI.

The rearrangement joins TRBV6-5 to TRBJ2-7; 7 bases line up with TRBD2. The CDR3 totals 14 residues. The germline V gene has CDR1 MNHEY and CDR2 SVGAGI. V shed 6 bases, J shed 0 bases, and the junction held 5 bases outside the gene matches. The CDR3 is CASRQAGNSYEQYV. The CDR3 DNA sequence: TGTGCCAGCAGACAAGCGGGGAACTCCTACGAGCAGTACGTC.

This clone occurred once. The chain employs TRBV12-3 or TRBV12-4 and TRBJ1-1; D may be TRBD1 (5 bases). The V end lost 4 bases, the J end lost 8 bases, and 8 bases lay between the germline ends. There are 11 residues in the CDR3. CDR3 region: CASSWGTEAFF. DNA for the CDR3: TGTGCCAGCAGTTGGGGGACGGAAGCTTTCTTT.

V is TRBV19 and J is TRBJ2-3; no reliable D call. Germline CDR1 LNHDA, CDR2 SQIVND (reference sequence). The V end lost 5 bases, the J end lost 4 bases, and 13 bases lay between the germline ends. This CDR3 has 14 amino acids. The DNA for the CDR3 is TGTGCCAGTAGTGAAAGACAACTCCCAGATACGCAGTATTTT. Its translation is CASSERQLPDTQYF.

The chain is built from TRBV7-3 and TRBJ2-2, with 8 bases lining up with TRBD2. CDR3 length equals 15 residues. J lost 1 base, V lost 5 bases, and 3 bases had no gene match. CDR1 is SGHTA, CDR2 FQGTGA, per germline. The CDR3 region is CASSPGTRNTGELFF. As DNA, the CDR3 is TGTGCCAGCAGCCCCGGGACTAGGAACACCGGGGAGCTGTTTTTT.

This chain joins TRBV10-1 and TRBJ2-2; D perhaps matches TRBD2 (5 bases). Between the trimmed V and J ends, which lost 6 bases and 7 bases, there was a span of 12 bases. Germline assignment: CDR1 WNHNN and CDR2 SYGVQD (reference sequence). CDR3 size: 13 residues. CDR3 nucleotide sequence: TGCGCCAGCAGATCAACGGGGATCGGGGAGCTGTTTTTT. This sequence encodes CASRSTGIGELFF.

This clone turned up a few times. The chain carries TRBV7-2 and TRBJ1-5, with D uncertain. The CDR3 has 12 amino acids. Germline-derived CDR1 and CDR2 are SGHTA and FQGNSA. Trimming left V 2 bases short and J 3 bases short, with 2 bases between. CDR3 DNA sequence: TGTGCCAGCAGCTTATACAATCAGCCCCAGCATTTT. As protein: CASSLYNQPQHF.

The table lists this clone with a few counts. The chain couples TRBV24-1 to TRBJ2-2; D possibly corresponds to TRBD2 (6 bases). Trimming cost V 8 bases and J 6 bases, with 18 bases left between them. CDR3 length equals 15 residues. The V gene's germline CDR1 is KGHDR and CDR2 SFDVKD. CDR3 residues: CATTHGRGSSGELFF. The CDR3 DNA reads as TGTGCCACCACCCACGGACGGGGGTCCTCCGGGGAGCTGTTTTTT.

The genes are TRBV30 and TRBJ1-2; no firm D call. Germline assignment: CDR1 GTSNPN and CDR2 SVGIG (reference sequence). CDR3 length: 13 amino acids. With 1 base removed from V and 0 bases from J, the gap between germline ends came to 6 bases. The CDR3 bases are TGTGCCTGGAGTGAACAGCCTAACTATGGCTACACCTTC. Translating it yields CAWSEQPNYGYTF.

V is TRBV5-1 and J is TRBJ2-3; 9 nucleotides line up with TRBD2. V gave up 4 bases and J gave up 6 bases; unmatched junction bases: 12. From germline, CDR1 is SGHRS and CDR2 YFSETQ. The CDR3 loop spans 16 amino acids. The CDR3 DNA is TGCGCCAGCAGCCTAGCCCCCGGGACTAGCAGCGATACGCAGTATTTT. As protein: CASSLAPGTSSDTQYF.

The gene calls are TRBV6-6 and TRBJ2-7, with D possibly being TRBD2 (5 bases). Per germline, CDR1 MNHNY and CDR2 SVGAGI (reference sequence). V was shortened by 2 bases and J by 2 bases, with 10 bases between the two germline ends. This CDR3 is built from 14 residues. This CDR3 reads CASSYGTGTYEQYV. The CDR3 DNA reads as TGTGCCAGCAGTTACGGTACCGGGACCTACGAGCAGTACGTC.

The CDR3 coding sequence is TGTGCCAGCAGCCCCCCGGCGGGGGGAAGTCCAGATACGCAGTATTTT. Protein sequence: CASSPPAGGSPDTQYF. The V gene is TRBV9, the J gene TRBJ2-3; 8 nucleotides align to TRBD2. This CDR3 is 16 amino acids long. V lost 4 bases, J lost 4 bases, and 11 bases stayed unmatched. From germline, CDR1 is SGDLS and CDR2 YYNGEE.

This rearrangement joins TRBV24-1 to TRBJ2-2, with D unclear. Trimming stripped 6 bases from V and 4 bases from J, with 8 bases between. This CDR3 spans 13 amino acids. Germline-derived CDR1 and CDR2 are KGHDR and SFDVKD. The CDR3 reads CATSLGSTGELFF. The CDR3 DNA follows: TGTGCCACCAGTCTTGGATCCACCGGGGAGCTGTTTTTT.

V and J are TRBV30 and TRBJ1-5, with a weak D call TRBD1 (6 bases). V was clipped by 2 bases and J by 5 bases, with 13 bases between them. Germline V lookup: CDR1 GTSNPN, CDR2 SVGIG (reference sequence). The CDR3 loop spans 14 amino acids. CDR3 nucleotides: TGTGCCTGGAGTACATCAGGACAGCATCAGCCCCAGCATTTT. This translates into CAWSTSGQHQPQHF. Filled out from reference TRBV30 and TRBJ1-5, the complete variable domain reads SQTIHQWPATLVQPVGSPLSLECTVEGTSNPNLYWYRQAAGRGLQLLFYSVGIGQISSEVPQNLSASRPQDRQFILSSKKLLLSDSGFYLCAWSTSGQHQPQHFGDGTRLSIL.

This chain links TRBV28 with TRBJ1-2; D not certain. This CDR3 comprises 10 residues. V was shortened by 10 bases and J by 6 bases, with 9 bases between the two germline ends. Germline values: CDR1 MDHEN, CDR2 SYDVKM. This CDR3 reads CATGRNGYTF. Here the CDR3 DNA reads TGTGCCACCGGCAGGAATGGCTACACCTTC.

The CDR3 sequence is CASSPQGTEGEKLFF. The CDR3 coding sequence is TGTGCCAGCAGCCCCCAGGGCACCGAGGGGGAAAAACTGTTTTTT. The V gene is TRBV3-1 (or the pseudogene TRBV3-2), the J gene TRBJ1-4, with D possibly TRBD1 on 5 matching bases. Trimming removed 4 bases at V and 8 bases at J, with 17 bases between. The CDR3 loop spans 15 amino acids. Germline CDR1 reads LGHDT; CDR2 reads YNNKEL (reference sequence).

The V gene is TRBV27, the J gene TRBJ1-5; no reliable D call. CDR3 size: 16 residues. Deletions cut 3 bases from V and 0 bases from J, with 12 bases between. Per the germline V gene, CDR1 is MNHEY and CDR2 is SMNVEV (reference sequence). This CDR3 reads CASSFSYGSSNQPQHF. In DNA, the CDR3 is TGTGCCAGCAGTTTCTCCTATGGGAGTAGCAATCAGCCCCAGCATTTT.

The gene calls are TRBV5-4 and TRBJ1-1; D gene uncertain. The V gene's germline CDR1 is SGHNT and CDR2 YYREEE (reference sequence). Trimming cost V 1 base and J 7 bases, with 20 bases left between them. The CDR3 consists of 16 residues. The CDR3 protein is CASSLKGEKNWNEAFF. The CDR3 DNA follows: TGTGCCAGCAGCTTGAAAGGAGAAAAGAATTGGAATGAAGCTTTCTTT.

The chain joins TRBV6-6 to TRBJ1-4; D is unresolved. Trimming pared 2 bases from V and 0 bases from J, leaving 4 bases between. CDR3 length equals 14 residues. Per the germline V gene, CDR1 is MNHNY and CDR2 is SVGAGI (reference sequence). CDR3 loop: CASSYVSTNEKLFF. The CDR3 DNA is TGTGCCAGCAGTTACGTATCAACTAATGAAAAACTGTTTTTT.

The sample holds one count of this clone. The gene calls are TRBV14 and TRBJ1-1; the match to TRBD1 covers 8 bases. V gave up 2 bases and J gave up 7 bases; unmatched junction bases: 15. This CDR3 has 17 amino acids. Germline V gene data show CDR1 as SGHDN and CDR2 as FVKESK. In DNA form, the CDR3 reads TGTGCCAGCAGCCAATTATTCGGACAGGGATCAAGGGGTGAAGCTTTCTTT. This sequence encodes CASSQLFGQGSRGEAFF.

The V gene is TRBV7-2, the J gene TRBJ1-1; TRBD1 matches at 11 bases. This CDR3 is built from 15 residues. Germline V lookup: CDR1 SGHTA, CDR2 FQGNSA. Trimming at V came to 5 bases and at J to 10 bases, leaving 12 bases not matched to a gene. CDR3 coding DNA: TGTGCCAGCAGCACTAGAGGACAGGGGGCTTCTGGAGCTTTCTTT. This translates into CASSTRGQGASGAFF.

This chain uses TRBV3-1 (or the pseudogene TRBV3-2) with TRBJ1-2, with 9 bases aligning to TRBD1. V lost 3 bases, J lost 4 bases, and 6 bases stayed unmatched. CDR1 and CDR2 (germline): LGHDT, YNNKEL (reference sequence). The CDR3 totals 15 residues. In nucleotides, the CDR3 is TGTGCCAGCAGCCAGGGAACAGGGGGCGCCTATGGCTACACCTTC. Its protein product is CASSQGTGGAYGYTF.

Only a few counts were recorded for this clone. This chain uses TRBV6-4 with TRBJ2-2, with D unresolved. The germline CDR1 and CDR2 sequences are MRHNA and SNTAGT. This CDR3 contains 16 residues. V gave up 1 base and J gave up 0 bases, with 9 bases separating them. This chain's CDR3 is CASSDLGRTNTGELFF. The CDR3 nucleotides read TGTGCCAGCAGTGACTTAGGTAGAACGAACACCGGGGAGCTGTTTTTT.

The chain links TRBV7-2 to TRBJ2-4; a weak D match, TRBD1 (6 bases). Germline V gives CDR1 SGHTA, CDR2 FQGNSA. CDR3 size: 17 residues. Trimming removed 1 base at V and 9 bases at J, with 22 bases between. This chain's CDR3 is CASSLDRPLIQGSIQYF. For the CDR3, the DNA is TGTGCCAGCAGCTTAGATAGGCCCTTAATACAGGGTAGCATTCAGTACTTC.

V and J are TRBV27 and TRBJ1-1; the D gene is possibly TRBD1 (5 bases). V was cut by 6 bases and J by 1 base, with 18 bases left in between. Germline V CDR1 and CDR2: MNHEY, SMNVEV (reference sequence). This CDR3 is built from 16 residues. The DNA of the CDR3 is TGTGCCAGCAGGGTCGTGGGGCTAATACAGAACACTGAAGCTTTCTTT. It specifies CASRVVGLIQNTEAFF.

The CDR3, as DNA: TGTGCCAGCACCATAAGCGGGGGGGCAGGCAATACGCAGTATTTT. It yields the protein CASTISGGAGNTQYF. The rearrangement links TRBV11-3 to TRBJ2-3; 10 bases fit TRBD2. CDR3 length equals 15 residues. Trimming took 7 bases from V and 7 from J; bases not matched to a gene: 11. Germline lookup yields CDR1 SGHNT and CDR2 YENEEA.

The rearrangement joins TRBV10-3 to TRBJ2-3; 9 bases agree with TRBD2. V lost 8 bases, J lost 4 bases, and 7 bases stayed unmatched. The germline V gene has CDR1 ENHRY and CDR2 SYGVKD. The length of the CDR3 is 14 residues. CDR3 protein: CAIGGGGASDTQYF. As DNA, the CDR3 is TGTGCCATCGGTGGCGGGGGGGCCTCAGATACGCAGTATTTT.